The rows below give T cell receptor beta chains drawn from one sample of a study of blood T cell repertoires in COVID-19. TCRdb's copy holds only in-frame clones and misses some; the assay was immunoSEQ multiplex PCR. The table records some 200,000 clones, 80% of them present only once. The sequencing sample was made of PBMCs or T cells enriched from blood (not recorded which). These receptors were taken from a woman aged 40 to 50 with acute COVID-19. The CDR3 runs from the conserved cysteine through the conserved F or W.

J: TRBJ1-2
V: TRBV4-3
CDR3: CASSQEPGWNYGYTF

J: TRBJ1-3
V: TRBV4-3
CDR3: CASSQDAYRESGNTIYF

J: TRBJ1-5
V: TRBV5-1
CDR3: CASSLDGTDQPQHF

J: TRBJ2-7
V: TRBV5-4
CDR3: CASSSIQGLEQYF

J: TRBJ2-5
V: TRBV14
CDR3: CASSQALKLEKETQYF

J: TRBJ2-1
V: TRBV28
CDR3: CASSLYAGTSGVDEQFF

J: TRBJ1-5
V: TRBV9
CDR3: CASSVGQANQPQHF

J: TRBJ2-5
V: TRBV9
CDR3: CASSVWGQGKGETQYF

J: TRBJ1-1
V: TRBV5-4
CDR3: CASSPVRSLNTEAFF

J: TRBJ1-2
V: TRBV5-1
CDR3: CASSLGQGAPYGYTF

J: TRBJ1-5
V: TRBV10-3
CDR3: CAISESRIEQPQHF

J: TRBJ1-5
V: TRBV24-1
CDR3: CATSDSGAVQPQHF

J: TRBJ1-2
V: TRBV5-1
CDR3: CASSPPGGGYGYTF

J: TRBJ2-6
V: TRBV9
CDR3: CASTGGQGTSGANVLTF

J: TRBJ2-3
V: TRBV7-6
CDR3: CASSPRGTSATTDTQYF

J: TRBJ1-1
V: TRBV19
CDR3: CASSIPPGQGVTEAFF

J: TRBJ2-7
V: TRBV19
CDR3: CASSPGQVLYEQYF

J: TRBJ1-4
V: TRBV19
CDR3: CASRFRGANNEKLFF

J: TRBJ1-1
V: TRBV2
CDR3: CASSEGLNTEAFF

J: TRBJ2-5
V: TRBV5-1
CDR3: CASSVKETQYF

J: TRBJ2-2
V: TRBV25-1
CDR3: CASTLLNTGELFF

J: TRBJ1-5
V: TRBV30
CDR3: CAWSVSGRGNQPQHF

J: TRBJ1-2
V: TRBV7-2
CDR3: CASSPTGGDVYGYTF

J: TRBJ2-7
V: TRBV11-1
CDR3: CASSKGQGVVDEQYF

J: TRBJ1-2
V: TRBV7-2
CDR3: CASSFELGLYGYTF

J: TRBJ2-1
V: TRBV6-2/TRBV6-3
CDR3: CASSYGAGGRNEQFF

J: TRBJ1-3
V: TRBV3-1/TRBV3-2
CDR3: CASSRGTGNTIYF

J: TRBJ2-4
V: TRBV5-1
CDR3: CASSRRQVRTKNIQYF

J: TRBJ2-1
V: TRBV20-1
CDR3: CSASMGGFGQFF

J: TRBJ2-2
V: TRBV7-7
CDR3: CASSLGPGELFF

J: TRBJ1-5
V: TRBV9
CDR3: CASSAKSGGSGPQHF

J: TRBJ1-1
V: TRBV3-1/TRBV3-2
CDR3: CASTSGRTGDSEAFF

J: TRBJ2-2
V: TRBV7-6
CDR3: CASSPDRELFF

J: TRBJ1-5
V: TRBV10-3
CDR3: CAISVRDSDQPQHF

J: TRBJ1-1
V: TRBV3-1/TRBV3-2
CDR3: CASSRREFMTLNTEAFF

J: TRBJ2-5
V: TRBV7-3
CDR3: CASSPSGGQETQYF

J: TRBJ2-1
V: TRBV28
CDR3: CASSSAGGYNEQFF

J: TRBJ1-5
V: TRBV12-3/TRBV12-4
CDR3: CASSGGSYQPQHF

J: TRBJ1-1
V: TRBV11-2
CDR3: CASSLNRAFEAFF

J: TRBJ2-3
V: TRBV7-6
CDR3: CASSSGLWATDTQYF

J: TRBJ2-3
V: TRBV28
CDR3: CASSSGDYSTDTQYF

J: TRBJ2-7
V: TRBV30
CDR3: CAWSVLAGVPAEQYF

J: TRBJ2-2
V: TRBV9
CDR3: CASSQNTGELFF

J: TRBJ2-1
V: TRBV7-3
CDR3: CASSLDGGPPRNEQFF

J: TRBJ2-1
V: TRBV2
CDR3: CARTPPETSGRASYNEQFF

J: TRBJ2-1
V: TRBV7-3
CDR3: CASSIRLAGGRNEQFF

J: TRBJ2-6
V: TRBV30
CDR3: CAWGPDSGANVLTF

J: TRBJ2-7
V: TRBV19
CDR3: CASKVEGAGEYEQYF

J: TRBJ1-1
V: TRBV2
CDR3: CASSEARLTASF

J: TRBJ1-2
V: TRBV3-1/TRBV3-2
CDR3: CASSPSPGRDRFYGYTF

J: TRBJ1-3
V: TRBV19
CDR3: CASSTLLETGAGNTIYF

J: TRBJ2-7
V: TRBV27
CDR3: CATTTGGGAEQYF